Here is one T cell receptor beta chain with its context. Its antigen is still unknown. Per the germline V gene, CDR1 is SGDLS and CDR2 is YYNGEE. Germline trimming cut 3 bases from V and 5 bases from J; bases unmatched to any gene: 8. The length of the CDR3 is 16 residues. The sample originates from a study of graft-versus-host responses after intestinal transplantation. Generated by immunoSEQ multiplex PCR, the TCRdb table keeps only in-frame clones and is missing some. The table lists roughly 69,000 clones, 90% of them singletons, with approximately 1.5% in the top ten. The origin of this receptor is a human donor who was the organ donor for an intestinal transplant. Here the sequenced sample was unstimulated CD8+ T cells sorted from spleen or lymph node cells, taken before transplant. The V call is TRBV9, the J call TRBJ2-7, with 13 positions matching TRBD2. CDR3 sequence reads: CASSAGVGLAGHEQYF. For the CDR3, the DNA is TGTGCCAGCAGCGCCGGGGTGGGACTAGCGGGACACGAGCAGTACTTC. The whole variable domain, filled in from reference TRBV9 and TRBJ2-7, reads DSGVTQTPKHLITATGQRVTLRCSPRSGDLSVYWYQQSLDQGLQFLIQYYNGEERAKGNILERFSAQQFPDLHSELNLSSLELGDSALYFCASSAGVGLAGHEQYFGPGTRLTVT.